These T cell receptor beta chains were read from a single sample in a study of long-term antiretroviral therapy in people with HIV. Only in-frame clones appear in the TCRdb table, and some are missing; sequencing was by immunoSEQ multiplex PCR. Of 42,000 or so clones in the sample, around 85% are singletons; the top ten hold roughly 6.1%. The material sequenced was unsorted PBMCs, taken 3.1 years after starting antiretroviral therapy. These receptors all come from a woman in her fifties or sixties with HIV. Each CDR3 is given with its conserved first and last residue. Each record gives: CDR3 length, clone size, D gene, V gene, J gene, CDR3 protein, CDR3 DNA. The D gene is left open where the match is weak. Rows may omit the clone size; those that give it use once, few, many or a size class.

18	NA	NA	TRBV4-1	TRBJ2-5	CASSQDGSTVREGETQYF	TGCGCCAGCAGCCAAGATGGGAGTACGGTTAGGGAAGGGGAGACCCAGTACTTC
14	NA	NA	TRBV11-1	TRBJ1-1	CASSLEGPPTEAFF	TGTGCCAGCAGCTTAGAGGGGCCCCCCACTGAAGCTTTCTTT
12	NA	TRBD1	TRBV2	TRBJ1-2	CASRLTGYGYTF	TGTGCCAGCAGATTGACAGGGTACGGCTACACCTTC
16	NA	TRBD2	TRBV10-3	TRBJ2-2	CAIIRTSGGNTGELFF	TGTGCCATCATCAGGACTAGCGGGGGGAACACCGGGGAGCTGTTTTTT
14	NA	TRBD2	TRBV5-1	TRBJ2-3	CASSFERGGDTQYF	TGCGCCAGCAGCTTTGAGCGGGGAGGGGATACGCAGTATTTT
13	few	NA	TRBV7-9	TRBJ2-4	CASSLVDSHIQYF	TGTGCCAGCAGCTTGGTCGACAGCCACATTCAGTACTTC
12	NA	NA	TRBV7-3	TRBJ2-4	CASSSQPGIQYF	TGTGCCAGCAGCTCCCAGCCGGGAATTCAGTACTTC
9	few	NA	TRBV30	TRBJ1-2	CAWKEGYTF	TGTGCCTGGAAGGAGGGCTACACCTTC
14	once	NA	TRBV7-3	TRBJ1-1	CASSTAGLNTEAFF	TGTGCCAGCAGCACGGCCGGGTTGAACACTGAAGCTTTCTTT
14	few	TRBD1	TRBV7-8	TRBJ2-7	CASSPGTGPYEQYF	TGTGCCAGCAGCCCCGGGACAGGGCCCTACGAGCAGTACTTC
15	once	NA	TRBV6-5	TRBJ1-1	CASSYSGRVGTEAFF	TGTGCCAGCAGTTACTCGGGCAGGGTAGGCACTGAAGCTTTCTTT
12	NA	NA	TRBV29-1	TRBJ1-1	CSVPSGRTEAFF	TGCAGCGTCCCTTCAGGCAGGACTGAAGCTTTCTTT
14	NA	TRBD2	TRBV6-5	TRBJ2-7	CATARTSNDYEQYF	TGTGCCACTGCTAGGACTAGCAATGATTACGAGCAGTACTTC
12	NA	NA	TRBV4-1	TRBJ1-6	CASKGFNSPLHF	TGCGCCAGCAAAGGGTTTAATTCACCCCTCCACTTT
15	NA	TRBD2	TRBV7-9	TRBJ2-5	CASSSLSGTSETQYF	TGTGCCAGCAGCTCCCTTTCCGGGACTAGCGAGACCCAGTACTTC
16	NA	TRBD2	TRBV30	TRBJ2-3	CAWRPGTSGGAGAQYF	TGTGCCTGGAGGCCAGGGACTAGCGGGGGGGCGGGGGCGCAGTATTTT
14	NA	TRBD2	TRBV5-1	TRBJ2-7	CASSSGGGPYEQYF	TGCGCCAGCAGCTCCGGCGGGGGGCCCTACGAGCAGTACTTC
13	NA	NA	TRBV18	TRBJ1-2	CASSPTVEDGYTF	TGTGCCAGCTCACCGACGGTCGAAGATGGCTACACCTTC
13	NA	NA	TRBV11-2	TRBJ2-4	CASSWGRVNIQYF	TGTGCCAGCAGCTGGGGTAGGGTTAACATTCAGTACTTC
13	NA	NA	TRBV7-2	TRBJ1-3	CASSLDRELSIYF	TGTGCCAGCAGCTTAGATCGGGAACTGTCCATATATTTT
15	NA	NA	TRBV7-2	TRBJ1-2	CASSPQEGVGYGYTF	TGTGCCAGCAGCCCTCAGGAGGGGGTTGGGTATGGCTACACCTTC
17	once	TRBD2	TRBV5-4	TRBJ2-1	CASSWGLAGGPINEQFF	TGTGCCAGCAGCTGGGGGCTAGCGGGGGGGCCCATCAATGAGCAGTTCTTC
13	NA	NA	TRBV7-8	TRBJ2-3	CASSAPGIDTQYF	TGTGCCAGCAGCGCCCCGGGGATAGATACGCAGTATTTT
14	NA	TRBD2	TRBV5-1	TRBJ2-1	CASRLAGGQNEQFF	TGCGCCAGCAGGTTAGCGGGGGGGCAAAATGAGCAGTTCTTC
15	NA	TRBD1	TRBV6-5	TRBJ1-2	CASSYGGQRNYGYTF	TGTGCCAGCAGTTACGGGGGACAGAGGAACTATGGCTACACCTTC
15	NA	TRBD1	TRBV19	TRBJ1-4	CASKQPGQGLEKLFF	TGTGCCAGCAAACAACCGGGACAGGGCCTGGAAAAACTGTTTTTT
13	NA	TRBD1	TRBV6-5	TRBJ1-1	CASTPRQGAEAFF	TGTGCCAGCACCCCGCGACAGGGGGCTGAAGCTTTCTTT
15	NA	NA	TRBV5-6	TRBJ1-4	CASSTPGLSNEKLFF	TGTGCCAGCAGCACCCCGGGGTTGTCTAATGAAAAACTGTTTTTT
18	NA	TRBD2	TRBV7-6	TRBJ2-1	CASSLRAYIAGSYNEQFF	TGTGCCAGCAGCCTTAGGGCATATATAGCGGGCTCCTACAATGAGCAGTTCTTC
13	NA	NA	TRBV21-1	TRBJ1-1	CASSNRGHTEAFF	TGTGCCAGCAGCAACAGGGGGCACACTGAAGCTTTCTTT
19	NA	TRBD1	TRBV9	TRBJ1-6	CASSVAGGRGPLNNSPLHF	TGTGCCAGCAGCGTAGCGGGTGGCAGGGGGCCCCTCAATAATTCACCCCTCCACTTT
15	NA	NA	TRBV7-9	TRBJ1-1	CASSFSGPTNTEAFF	TGTGCCAGCAGCTTTTCCGGACCAACGAACACTGAAGCTTTCTTT
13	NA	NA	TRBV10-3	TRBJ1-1	CAISPILNTEAFF	TGTGCCATCAGCCCCATACTGAACACTGAAGCTTTCTTT
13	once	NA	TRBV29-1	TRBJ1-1	CSVGNVWNTEAFF	TGCAGCGTTGGCAACGTCTGGAACACTGAAGCTTTCTTT
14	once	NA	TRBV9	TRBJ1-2	CASSVGVGGYGYTF	TGTGCCAGCAGCGTAGGTGTTGGGGGCTATGGCTACACCTTC
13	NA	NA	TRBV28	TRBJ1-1	CASSLLGGVAAFF	TGTGCCAGCAGTTTATTGGGGGGGGTTGCAGCTTTCTTT
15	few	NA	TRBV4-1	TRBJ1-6	CASSPEGTNNSPLHF	TGCGCCAGCAGCCCAGAGGGGACAAACAATTCACCCCTCCACTTT
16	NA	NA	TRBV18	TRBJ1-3	CASSPNRDSSGNTIYF	TGTGCCAGCTCACCGAATAGAGACAGCTCTGGAAACACCATATATTTT
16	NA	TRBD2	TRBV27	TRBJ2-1	CASSFSGTYNYNEQFF	TGTGCCAGCAGTTTTAGCGGGACCTACAACTACAATGAGCAGTTCTTC
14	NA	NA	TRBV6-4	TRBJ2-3	CASSDWTGADTQYF	TGTGCCAGCAGTGACTGGACGGGGGCAGATACGCAGTATTTT
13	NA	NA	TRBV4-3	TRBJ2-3	CASSQENGQMQYF	TGCGCCAGCAGCCAAGAAAACGGGCAGATGCAGTATTTT
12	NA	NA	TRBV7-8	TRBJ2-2	CASSFGPGELFF	TGTGCCAGCAGCTTCGGTCCCGGGGAGCTGTTTTTT
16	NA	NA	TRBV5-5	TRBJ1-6	CASSLGSLQGNSPLHF	TGTGCCAGCAGCTTGGGGTCTCTTCAGGGTAATTCACCCCTCCACTTT
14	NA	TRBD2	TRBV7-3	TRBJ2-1	CASSLSGGSSEQFF	TGTGCCAGCAGCCTTAGCGGGGGGTCCAGTGAGCAGTTCTTC
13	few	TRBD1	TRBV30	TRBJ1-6	CAWSVQGESPLHF	TGTGCCTGGAGTGTACAGGGGGAATCACCCCTCCACTTT
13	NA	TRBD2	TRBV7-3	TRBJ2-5	CASSLSGGETQYF	TGTGCCAGCAGCCTCAGCGGGGGGGAGACCCAGTACTTC